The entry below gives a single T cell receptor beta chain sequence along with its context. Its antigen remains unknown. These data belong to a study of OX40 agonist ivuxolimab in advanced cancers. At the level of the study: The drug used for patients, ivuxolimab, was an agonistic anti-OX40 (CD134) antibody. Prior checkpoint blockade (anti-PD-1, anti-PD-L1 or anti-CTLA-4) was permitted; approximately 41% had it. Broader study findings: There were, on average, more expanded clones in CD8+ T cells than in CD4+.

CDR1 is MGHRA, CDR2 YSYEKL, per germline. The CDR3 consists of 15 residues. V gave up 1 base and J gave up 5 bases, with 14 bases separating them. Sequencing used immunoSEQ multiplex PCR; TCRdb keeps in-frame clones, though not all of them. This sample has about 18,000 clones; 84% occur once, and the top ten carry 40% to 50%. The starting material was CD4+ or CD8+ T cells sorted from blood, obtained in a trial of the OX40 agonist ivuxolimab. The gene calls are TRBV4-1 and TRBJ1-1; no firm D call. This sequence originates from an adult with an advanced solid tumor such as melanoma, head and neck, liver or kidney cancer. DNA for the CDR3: TGCGCCAGCAGCCAAGGGAATCTGTGGAGGACTGAAGCTTTCTTT. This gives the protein CASSQGNLWRTEAFF.